One and the same sample provided the 16 T cell receptor beta chains below, sequenced in a study of T cell clonotyping in hematopoietic cell transplantation. Time point specified: recipient sample about 28 days before transplant, after cytoreduction. Assay: immunoSEQ multiplex PCR; the TCRdb copy retains only in-frame clones and omits some. The profile covers tens of thousands of clones, with about 95% appearing a single time and roughly 1.5% taken by the ten largest. Sequencing was performed on peripheral blood mononuclear cells, taken before stem cell transplant. The origin of the receptors is a woman in her forties or fifties with acute myeloid leukemia. Some clones in this sample may be carry-over from other donors' samples.

The chain couples TRBV5-1 to TRBJ2-2, with 10 bases lining up with TRBD2. Unmatched junction bases numbered 11, after V lost 6 bases and J lost 3 bases. This CDR3 has 17 residues. Germline values: CDR1 SGHRS, CDR2 YFSETQ. The CDR3 DNA reads TGCGCCAGCATATCCGCACCTCTAGCGGGAGACACCGGGGAGCTGTTTTTT. The encoded protein is CASISAPLAGDTGELFF.

J is TRBJ1-2 and V is TRBV29-1, with D unclear. The CDR3 contains 12 residues. V lost 3 bases and J 6 bases, leaving 11 bases between the germline ends. Germline lookup yields CDR1 SQVTM and CDR2 ANQGSEA. DNA of the CDR3: TGCAGCGTTGAGAAGACCCCCCATGGCTACACCTTC. This gives the protein CSVEKTPHGYTF.

This sequence joins TRBV10-3 and TRBJ1-3, with a tentative D call TRBD1 (5 bases). The CDR3 runs 17 residues. Trimming shortened V by 3 bases and J by 0 bases, and 15 bases separated the two germline ends. Germline lookup yields CDR1 ENHRY and CDR2 SYGVKD. The CDR3 here is CAISELGGGSSGNTIYF. The CDR3 region has the DNA TGTGCCATCAGTGAACTCGGGGGGGGAAGCTCTGGAAACACCATATATTTT.

The genes are TRBV11-1 and TRBJ2-1; D could derive from TRBD1 or TRBD2 (5 bases each). The ends were cut back, 1 base at V and 6 bases at J, with 16 bases in the middle. There are 16 residues in the CDR3. The germline gives CDR1 SGHAT, CDR2 FQDESV (reference sequence). Written as DNA, the CDR3 is TGTGCCAGCAGCTTAGATAAGGGGACGCGGGTCAATGAGCAGTTCTTC. This codes for CASSLDKGTRVNEQFF.

This clone was recorded once. The gene calls are TRBV19 and TRBJ1-1, with D unresolved. Germline loops: CDR1 LNHDA, CDR2 SQIVND (reference sequence). V was pared by 5 bases and J by 2 bases, with 15 bases between. The CDR3 contains 15 residues. This chain's CDR3 is CASSPNSPSNTEAFF. The CDR3 DNA reads as TGTGCCAGTAGTCCAAACTCCCCATCTAACACTGAAGCTTTCTTT.

The chain couples TRBV6-5 to TRBJ2-7; 8 bases are a match to TRBD2. The junction had 6 bases not matched to a gene; V was cut back by 6 bases and J by 5 bases. Germline V CDR1 and CDR2: MNHEY, SVGAGI. CDR3 length equals 13 residues. The CDR3 DNA is TGTGCCAGCAGGGCCAGCGGGAGCGACGAGCAGTACTTC. This translates into CASRASGSDEQYF.

The rearrangement joins TRBV20-1 to TRBJ1-1, with D possibly matching TRBD1 (6 bases). Germline assignment: CDR1 DFQATT and CDR2 SNEGSKA (reference sequence). V shed 6 bases and J shed 8 bases, with 10 bases lying between them. The CDR3 is 10 amino acids. In DNA, the CDR3 is TGCAGTGCGCCCACAGGGGAAGCTTTCTTT. Its protein is CSAPTGEAFF.

The CDR3 region has the DNA TGTGCCAGCAGCTGGACAGGGAACACTGAAGCTTTCTTT. This codes for CASSWTGNTEAFF. The chain is built from TRBV27 and TRBJ1-1, with 7 bases aligning to TRBD1. CDR1 is MNHEY, CDR2 SMNVEV, per germline (reference sequence). Unmatched junction bases numbered 2, after V lost 6 bases and J lost 1 base. The CDR3 extends over 13 amino acids.

The CDR3 nucleotides are TGTGCCAGCAGCTTCGGGAGCTCCTACGAGCAGTACTTC. Its translation is CASSFGSSYEQYF. The V call is TRBV7-8, the J call TRBJ2-7; maybe TRBD2 (6 bases). Trimming took 3 bases from V and 0 from J, leaving 6 bases between them. The germline V gene has CDR1 SGHVS and CDR2 FQNEAQ. The CDR3 sequence is 13 residues long.

CDR3 protein: CASRKAGIDTQYF. The CDR3 DNA is TGTGCCAGTAGGAAGGCAGGTATAGATACGCAGTATTTT. The rearrangement joins TRBV19 to TRBJ2-3; D not resolved. This CDR3 spans 13 amino acids. Germline lookup yields CDR1 LNHDA and CDR2 SQIVND (reference sequence). Trimming stripped 6 bases from V and 5 bases from J, with 12 bases between.

This chain links TRBV19 with TRBJ1-1; D ambiguous. V gave up 2 bases and J gave up 6 bases, with 13 bases separating them. This CDR3 is 14 amino acids long. The germline CDR1 and CDR2 sequences are LNHDA and SQIVND (reference sequence). CDR3 DNA sequence: TGTGCCAGTAGTATATCGGGTGTAGGAGCTGAAGCTTTCTTT. Residues: CASSISGVGAEAFF. The full variable domain, in which reference TRBV19 and TRBJ1-1 provide the parts outside the CDR3, is DGGITQSPKYLFRKEGQNVTLSCEQNLNHDAMYWYRQDPGQGLRLIYYSQIVNDFQKGDIAEGYSVSREKKESFPLTVTSAQKNPTAFYLCASSISGVGAEAFFGQGTRLTVV.

This chain joins TRBV6-5 and TRBJ2-1, with TRBD2 identical over 8 bases. The V and J ends lost 6 bases and 6 bases, in that order; junction bases with no gene match: 7. Germline-derived CDR1 and CDR2 are MNHEY and SVGAGI. The CDR3 loop spans 14 amino acids. The CDR3 region is CASSRGTSGNEQFF. The CDR3 region has the DNA TGTGCCAGCAGCCGTGGGACTAGTGGCAATGAGCAGTTCTTC.

The rearrangement joins TRBV5-1 to TRBJ1-1; 9 nucleotides line up with TRBD1. Per the germline V gene, CDR1 is SGHRS and CDR2 is YFSETQ. V was clipped by 2 bases and J by 5 bases; unmatched bases: 4. CDR3 size: 14 residues. DNA for the CDR3: TGCGCCAGCAGCTTTCAACAGGGGGCGACTGAAGCTTTCTTT. It is translated as CASSFQQGATEAFF.

This chain links TRBV2 with TRBJ2-7, with 10 bases lining up with TRBD1. The CDR3 is made up of 16 amino acids. V was pared by 8 bases and J by 3 bases, with 13 bases of the junction left unmatched. The germline CDR1 and CDR2 sequences are SNHLY and FYNNEI. The CDR3 sequence: CASRTGQGPRFYEQYF. In DNA form, the CDR3 reads TGTGCCAGCCGAACGGGACAGGGGCCCCGATTCTACGAGCAGTACTTC.

The chain couples TRBV27 to TRBJ2-7, with 10 bases matching TRBD2. Germline CDR1 reads MNHEY; CDR2 reads SMNVEV (reference sequence). V lost 3 bases to trimming and J lost 0 bases; unmatched junction nucleotides: 8. The CDR3 runs 17 residues. The CDR3 nucleotides are TGTGCCAGCAGTTTCCTAGCGGGGGCCCGTAGCTCCTACGAGCAGTACTTC. This gives the protein CASSFLAGARSSYEQYF.

J is TRBJ2-5 and V is TRBV30, with a weak D call TRBD2 (7 bases). This CDR3 is built from 18 residues. V was trimmed by 2 bases and J by 4 bases, leaving 26 bases between them. Germline values: CDR1 GTSNPN, CDR2 SVGIG (reference sequence). CDR3 amino acids: CAWSPWVLGGRGLETQYF. The CDR3 region has the DNA TGTGCCTGGAGTCCCTGGGTGCTTGGCGGGCGGGGGCTAGAGACCCAGTACTTC.